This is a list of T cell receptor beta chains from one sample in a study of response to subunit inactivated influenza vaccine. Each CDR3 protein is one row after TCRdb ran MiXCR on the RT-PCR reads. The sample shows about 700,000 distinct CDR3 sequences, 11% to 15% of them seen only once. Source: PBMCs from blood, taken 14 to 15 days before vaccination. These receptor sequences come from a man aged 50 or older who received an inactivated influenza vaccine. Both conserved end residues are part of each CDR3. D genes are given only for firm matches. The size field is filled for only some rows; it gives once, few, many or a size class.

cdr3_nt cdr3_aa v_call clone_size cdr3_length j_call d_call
TGCGCCAGCAGCCAAGATTTTTCAGACTACAATGAGCAGTTCTTC CASSQDFSDYNEQFF TRBV4-3 . 15 TRBJ2-1 .
TGCGCCAGCAGCCTCACCAGGGTTAGTACTGAAGCTTTCTTT CASSLTRVSTEAFF TRBV4-3 . 14 TRBJ1-1 .
TGTGCCATCAGTTACGGGCGGACGGGAGGGACTGAAGCTTTCTTT CAISYGRTGGTEAFF TRBV6-5 . 15 TRBJ1-1 .
TGCGCCAGCAGCCCCTACCCGGCGACAGGGGGTTCCTCTTTTATTGGCTACACCTTC CASSPYPATGGSSFIGYTF TRBV5-1 . 19 TRBJ1-2 TRBD1
TGCAGTGCTAGAGATCCGAGGGGGGATACGCAGTATTTT CSARDPRGDTQYF TRBV20-1 few 13 TRBJ2-3 .
TGTGCCAGCACGAGGGACGGAGTAAGAATGGGCGGCTACACCTTC CASTRDGVRMGGYTF TRBV12-3/TRBV12-4 few 15 TRBJ1-2 .
TGTGCCAGCAGCCAACTAGCGGGAGGGACGAACACCGGGGAGCTGTTTTTT CASSQLAGGTNTGELFF TRBV7-3 . 17 TRBJ2-2 TRBD2
TGTGCCAGCTTCCCCCCGGGACAGGGTGCCTACGAGCAGTACTTC CASFPPGQGAYEQYF TRBV28 . 15 TRBJ2-7 TRBD1
TGCAGCGTTGACTGGCGGACAGATACGCAGTATTTT CSVDWRTDTQYF TRBV29-1 . 12 TRBJ2-3 .
TGCGCCAGCAGCCGTAATGCACAAGAGACCCAGTACTTC CASSRNAQETQYF TRBV4-3 . 13 TRBJ2-5 .
TGCGCCAGCAGCTTCGGGACAGTTGGTGAAAAACTGTTTTTT CASSFGTVGEKLFF TRBV5-1 few 14 TRBJ1-4 TRBD1
TGTGCCAGCAGCCAAGTGGCAGGGATCTATGGCTACACCTTC CASSQVAGIYGYTF TRBV3-1 . 14 TRBJ1-2 .
TGTGCCAGCAGTGAATCTAAGAAGCGGGGGGTAGATACGCAGTATTTT CASSESKKRGVDTQYF TRBV2 few 16 TRBJ2-3 TRBD2
TGTGCCAGCAGCCAAGAGAGCGGGAGGGCCTACGAGCAGTACTTC CASSQESGRAYEQYF TRBV4-2 many 15 TRBJ2-7 TRBD2
TGCGCCAGCAGCCAAGATATCGGCCTTACGAATAGCAATCAGCCCCAGCATTTT CASSQDIGLTNSNQPQHF TRBV4-3 few 18 TRBJ1-5 .
TGCGCCAGCAAGGTCCCGGGTTACGAGACCCAGTACTTC CASKVPGYETQYF TRBV5-1 . 13 TRBJ2-5 .
TGTGCCAGCACACCTACGGCTAGGCGCTATGGCTACACCTTC CASTPTARRYGYTF TRBV6-1 . 14 TRBJ1-2 .
TGTGCCAGTTGTCAGGGCTGGTTGGGTTCTAACTATGGCTACACCTTC CASCQGWLGSNYGYTF TRBV28 many 16 TRBJ1-2 .
TGTGCCAGCAGCTTATCCGGGGGCGTTGGCTACACCTTC CASSLSGGVGYTF TRBV13 few 13 TRBJ1-2 .
TGCGCCAGCAGCCAAGAGTTTCCGGGAAGGGGAAAACAAGAGACCCAGTACTTC CASSQEFPGRGKQETQYF TRBV4-1 few 18 TRBJ2-5 .
TGTGCCAGCAGTTACTCGCCGGGGCCCTCCTACAATGAGCAGTTCTTC CASSYSPGPSYNEQFF TRBV6-5 . 16 TRBJ2-1 .
TGTGCCAGCAGCTTGGGGGTTGGGCATAGCTACGAGCAGTACTTC CASSLGVGHSYEQYF TRBV5-6 . 15 TRBJ2-7 .
TGTGCCAGCAACGAGCAACAGGGGACCCCGGATACGCAGTATTTT CASNEQQGTPDTQYF TRBV28 . 15 TRBJ2-3 TRBD1
TGTGCCAGCAGCTTAGGTCTTGCAGCCGAGTCAGAGACCCAGTACTTC CASSLGLAAESETQYF TRBV7-9 few 16 TRBJ2-5 .
TGTGCCAGCAGCCCGAACGGACTAGTGGTGAATGAGCAGTTCTTC CASSPNGLVVNEQFF TRBV6-2/TRBV6-3 few 15 TRBJ2-1 TRBD2
TGTGCCAGCAGCGGGACAGGGGGGGCCAACGTCCTGACTTTC CASSGTGGANVLTF TRBV6-1 . 14 TRBJ2-6 TRBD1
TGTGCCAGCAGTAAGGCCAGTACGACCGGGGAGCTGTTTTTT CASSKASTTGELFF TRBV7-9 few 14 TRBJ2-2 .
TGCAGCGTTGCGGTAATGAACACTGAAGCTTTCTTT CSVAVMNTEAFF TRBV29-1 . 12 TRBJ1-1 .
TGTGCCAGCAGTTACTCTAGCGGGGGGCCCGGAGAGACCCAGTACTTC CASSYSSGGPGETQYF TRBV6-5 many 16 TRBJ2-5 TRBD2
TGCGCCAGCAGCCAATCTTCCTGGGACAGGGGAATTGACGGCTACACCTTC CASSQSSWDRGIDGYTF TRBV4-1 . 17 TRBJ1-2 TRBD1
TGTGCCAGCAGCTTCTCGGCGATACAAGAGACCCAGTACTTC CASSFSAIQETQYF TRBV7-9 . 14 TRBJ2-5 .
TGTGCCAGCAGTGACCGGACAGGGGGGAAGTACTATGGCTACACCTTC CASSDRTGGKYYGYTF TRBV6-1 few 16 TRBJ1-2 TRBD1
TGCAGTGCTAGAGATCCGGCCAGGGCGGAGACTGAAGCTTTCTTT CSARDPARAETEAFF TRBV20-1 . 15 TRBJ1-1 .
TGTGCCACCAGCAGAGATCCCAGACGGCGGAGTGACGGGGAGCTGTTTTTT CATSRDPRRRSDGELFF TRBV15 . 17 TRBJ2-2 .
TGTGCCAGCAGCTCCGCCACAGGGGGACATGGCTACACCTTC CASSSATGGHGYTF TRBV7-9 few 14 TRBJ1-2 TRBD1
TGTGCCAGCAGTTACTATGTACAGGGGGCCTATGGCTACACCTTC CASSYYVQGAYGYTF TRBV6-5 . 15 TRBJ1-2 TRBD1
TGCAGTGCTAGAGATCACAGGGCTAGGCCTAATGAAAAACTGTTTTTT CSARDHRARPNEKLFF TRBV20-1 few 16 TRBJ1-4 .
TGTGCCAGCAGCGTAGAGGGTTCGACTAGCGGGCCCAGAGGAAGTGAGCAGTTCTTC CASSVEGSTSGPRGSEQFF TRBV9 . 19 TRBJ2-1 TRBD2
TGCAGCGTTCTTTTAGCGGGAGCGAGCTCTGGGGCCAACGTCCTGACTTTC CSVLLAGASSGANVLTF TRBV29-1 . 17 TRBJ2-6 TRBD2
TGTGCCAGCAGTTACTCGTTCAGCGGGAGGGCCGATGAGCAGTTCTTC CASSYSFSGRADEQFF TRBV6-2/TRBV6-3 . 16 TRBJ2-1 TRBD2
TGTGCCAGCAGTTACTCTGGCGGGAGGGCCGTTTACAATGAGCAGTTCTTC CASSYSGGRAVYNEQFF TRBV6-5 . 17 TRBJ2-1 TRBD2